This T cell receptor beta chain was sequenced for a study of cytomegalovirus exposure and HLA in healthy donors. Generated by immunoSEQ multiplex PCR, the TCRdb table keeps only in-frame clones and is missing some. The table shows some 200,000 clones, with roughly 84% occurring only once. The CDR3 sequence is 16 residues long. With 0 bases clipped from V and 7 bases from J, the junction kept 6 bases outside the gene matches. The germline V gene has CDR1 SGHRS and CDR2 YFSETQ. The specimen was PBMCs. The TCR originated in a woman between 18 and 30 years old in good health and CMV-seropositive. The chain links TRBV5-1 to TRBJ2-2, with 10 nucleotides matching TRBD1. The DNA for the CDR3 is TGCGCCAGCAGCTTGGCGGGGACAGGGGATGTCGGGGAGCTGTTTTTT. Protein product: CASSLAGTGDVGELFF.